The 22 T cell receptor beta chains below come from one sample, sequenced in a study of CD8 T cells in Susac syndrome. Reverse transcription of roughly 0.45 to 1 ug RNA was performed with random hexamers. TCRdb recomputed calls from the immunoSEQ multiplex PCR reads with MiXCR, one row per CDR3 protein. This table has approximately 79,000 distinct CDR3 sequences, approximately 95% appearing once. The sample was CD8+ T cells from PBMCs. The receptors stem from a human donor with Susac syndrome.

The chain carries TRBV7-2 and TRBJ1-3; 9 nucleotides match TRBD1. Looked up from germline, CDR1 is SGHTA and CDR2 is FQGNSA. The J segment lost 6 bases and the V segment lost 3 bases, leaving 9 bases of the junction unmatched. The CDR3 totals 16 residues. CDR3 in amino acids: CASSFNRDRVQNTIYF. The DNA for the CDR3 is TGTGCCAGCAGCTTCAACCGGGACAGGGTCCAAAACACCATATATTTT.

V gene TRBV30 combines with J gene TRBJ1-1; no definite D call. The CDR3 is made up of 12 amino acids. The V end lost 4 bases, the J end lost 5 bases, and 11 bases lay between the germline ends. Germline V gives CDR1 GTSNPN, CDR2 SVGIG (reference sequence). The DNA of the CDR3 is TGTGCCTGGAATGTAGTACGGACTGAAGCTTTCTTT. Translation gives CAWNVVRTEAFF.

In regard to this clonotype: At one of its ends the junction is not consistent with the germline gene, which may arise from a read error. The chain uses TRBV5-1 and TRBJ1-3; no definite D call. The germline V gene has CDR1 SGHRS and CDR2 YFSETQ. This CDR3 is built from 11 residues. The CDR3 loop reads CASRLGNTIYF. The CDR3 DNA reads as TGCGCCAGCAGATTGGGAAACACCATATATTTT.

V gene TRBV2 combines with J gene TRBJ2-1; 10 nucleotides align to TRBD2. The V gene's germline CDR1 is SNHLY and CDR2 FYNNEI. The CDR3 runs 15 residues. The V segment lost 3 bases and the J segment 7 bases; nucleotides outside the gene matches: 6. CDR3 DNA: TGTGCCAGCAGTGAGAGGGGACTAGCGCGGAATGAGCAGTTCTTC. This gives the protein CASSERGLARNEQFF. The full variable domain, with the rest looked up from reference TRBV2 and TRBJ2-1, is EPEVTQTPSHQVTQMGQEVILRCVPISNHLYFYWYRQILGQKVEFLVSFYNNEISEKSEIFDDQFSVERPDGSNFTLKIRSTKLEDSAMYFCASSERGLARNEQFFGPGTRLTVL.

This CDR3 is CASSLIAGVFSEQYF. CDR3 nucleotide sequence: TGTGCCAGCAGCTTAATAGCGGGGGTATTCTCCGAGCAGTACTTC. This chain links TRBV7-3 with TRBJ2-7; 9 bases are a match to TRBD2. Germline lookup yields CDR1 SGHTA and CDR2 FQGTGA. Unmatched junction bases numbered 7, after V lost 1 base and J lost 6 bases. The CDR3 is 15 residues long.

The V call is TRBV20-1, the J call TRBJ2-1; tentative D call: TRBD1 (5 bases). V was trimmed by 3 bases and J by 0 bases, leaving 12 bases between them. Germline CDR1 DFQATT, CDR2 SNEGSKA (reference sequence). CDR3 size: 15 residues. DNA of the CDR3: TGCAGTGCTAGTTGGTCGGACAACTCCTACAATGAGCAGTTCTTC. Protein sequence: CSASWSDNSYNEQFF.

In this sample, this clonotype turned up once. This sequence joins TRBV30 and TRBJ1-4; D is undetermined. CDR1 and CDR2 (germline): GTSNPN, SVGIG (reference sequence). Trimming took off 4 bases at V and 7 bases at J, with 16 bases between the two ends. This CDR3 has 14 amino acids. The chain's CDR3 is CAWNRLGLGEKLFF. The CDR3 region has the DNA TGTGCCTGGAACCGGCTAGGGTTGGGTGAAAAACTGTTTTTT.

V and J are TRBV19 and TRBJ2-1; possibly TRBD1 for D (6 bases). Between the trimmed V and J ends, which lost 5 bases and 0 bases, there was a span of 11 bases. Germline V gives CDR1 LNHDA, CDR2 SQIVND (reference sequence). CDR3 length equals 15 residues. The CDR3 loop is CASSRGRGSYNEQFF. The CDR3 nucleotides read TGTGCCAGTAGTCGTGGCAGGGGCTCCTACAATGAGCAGTTCTTC.

This clonotype has a handful of counts. The chain uses TRBV4-1 and TRBJ2-1, with 9 bases aligning to TRBD2. From germline, CDR1 is MGHRA and CDR2 YSYEKL. After removal of 10 bases from V and 2 bases from J, the junction contained 0 bases not matched to a gene. The CDR3 spans 12 residues. CDR3 protein: CATSGTYNEQFF. DNA for the CDR3: TGCGCCACTAGCGGGACCTACAATGAGCAGTTCTTC.

The chain uses TRBV16 and TRBJ1-2, with D hard to call. The CDR3 is 16 residues long. Germline V gives CDR1 KGHSY, CDR2 FQNENV. Trimming stripped 0 bases from V and 0 bases from J, with 11 bases between. CDR3 DNA: TGTGCCAGCAGCCAATCGCCACCAGAGGCTAACTATGGCTACACCTTC. The encoded protein is CASSQSPPEANYGYTF.

V gene TRBV15 combines with J gene TRBJ2-1; D is unresolved. This CDR3 comprises 16 residues. Trimming removed 1 base at V and 4 bases at J, with 14 bases between. Germline CDR1 LNHNV, CDR2 YYDKDF (reference sequence). This CDR3 reads CATSRVLGLPYNEQFF. CDR3 in DNA: TGTGCCACCAGCAGAGTTCTTGGGTTACCTTACAATGAGCAGTTCTTC.

This clonotype has only one observation. V gene TRBV12-5 combines with J gene TRBJ1-5, with 7 bases matching TRBD1. Trimming removed 2 bases from V and 7 bases from J; junction bases left unmatched: 11. The V gene's germline CDR1 is LGHNT and CDR2 FRNRAP. This CDR3 is 16 amino acids long. The DNA for the CDR3 is TGTGCTAGTGGTTTGCCAACTACAGGGGCGAGCCAGCCCCAGCATTTT. Translated, it gives CASGLPTTGASQPQHF.

This sequence joins TRBV6-4 and TRBJ2-1; D ambiguous. This CDR3 has 11 residues. Germline lookup yields CDR1 MRHNA and CDR2 SNTAGT. Trimming removed 6 bases from V and 10 bases from J, with 10 bases in between. The CDR3 sequence: CASRGMAEQFF. In nucleotides, the CDR3 is TGTGCCAGCAGAGGGATGGCAGAGCAGTTCTTC.

V and J are TRBV6-5 and TRBJ1-1; D remains unclear. The germline V and J ends were trimmed by 6 bases and 0 bases, with 8 bases remaining between them. Looked up from germline, CDR1 is MNHEY and CDR2 is SVGAGI. The CDR3 loop spans 13 amino acids. The CDR3 DNA reads TGTGCCAGCAGCGTGATGATGAACACTGAAGCTTTCTTT. Translating it yields CASSVMMNTEAFF.

The V and J genes are TRBV29-1 and TRBJ2-3, with D tentatively TRBD1 or TRBD2 (5 bases each). Per germline, CDR1 SQVTM and CDR2 ANQGSEA. The V and J ends lost 0 bases and 9 bases respectively, with 13 bases between them. There are 13 residues in the CDR3. Here the CDR3 reads CSVEDRLGGTQYF. As DNA, the CDR3 is TGCAGCGTTGAAGATCGGCTTGGGGGAACGCAGTATTTT.

The chain recombines TRBV10-1 with TRBJ2-1, with TRBD2 matching over 8 bases. Germline CDR1 reads WNHNN; CDR2 reads SYGVQD (reference sequence). This CDR3 region has 16 residues. The V segment lost 6 bases and the J segment 3 bases; nucleotides outside the gene matches: 10. CDR3 protein: CASSGGGANNYNEQFF. CDR3 in DNA: TGCGCCAGCAGCGGGGGGGGCGCAAACAACTACAATGAGCAGTTCTTC.

As DNA, the CDR3 is TGTGCCAGTAGCCCAGGCCCCGGGGGCCTCAATCAGCCCCAGCATTTT. Translated, it gives CASSPGPGGLNQPQHF. This chain links TRBV19 with TRBJ1-5, with D tentatively TRBD1 (6 bases). The V and J ends lost 6 bases and 3 bases respectively, with 18 bases between them. Germline values: CDR1 LNHDA, CDR2 SQIVND (reference sequence). The CDR3 has 16 amino acids.

The chain combines TRBV9 with TRBJ2-1; 8 bases map to TRBD2. The CDR3 has 15 amino acids. The ends lost 4 bases at V and 7 bases at J; junction bases unmatched: 10. Germline values: CDR1 SGDLS, CDR2 YYNGEE. CDR3 in DNA: TGTGCCAGCAGCCCCCCCGGGACTAGTCTTAATGAGCAGTTCTTC. Translated, it gives CASSPPGTSLNEQFF.

The chain joins TRBV9 to TRBJ1-1, with unresolved D. Germline-derived CDR1 and CDR2 are SGDLS and YYNGEE. This CDR3 is built from 14 residues. V shed 4 bases and J shed 5 bases, with 15 bases lying between them. CDR3 nucleotide sequence: TGTGCCAGCAGCCCTCCGCCCATGGGGACTGAAGCTTTCTTT. Protein: CASSPPPMGTEAFF.

The J gene is TRBJ1-1, the V gene TRBV5-4; D gene uncertain. CDR3 length equals 12 residues. V lost 0 bases and J lost 7, with 7 bases in between. CDR1 is SGHNT and CDR2 is YYREEE in the germline V gene (reference sequence). This CDR3 reads CASSLGTFEAFF. CDR3 DNA sequence: TGTGCCAGCAGCTTGGGGACCTTTGAAGCTTTCTTT.

The V and J genes are TRBV10-2 and TRBJ2-4; D gene uncertain. V was trimmed by 3 bases and J by 7 bases, leaving 7 bases between them. Germline values: CDR1 WSHSY, CDR2 SAAADI. The length of the CDR3 is 12 residues. The CDR3 reads CASSDIWNIQYF. Written as DNA, the CDR3 is TGCGCCAGCAGTGACATCTGGAACATTCAGTACTTC.

The V gene is TRBV7-9, the J gene TRBJ1-6; D remains unclear. The V end lost 6 bases, the J end lost 6 bases, and 6 bases lay between the germline ends. CDR1 and CDR2 (germline): SEHNR, FQNEAQ (reference sequence). This CDR3 has 12 residues. The CDR3 loop is CASSLSNSPLHF. CDR3 nucleotides: TGTGCCAGCAGTTTATCTAATTCACCCCTCCACTTT.